What follows describes a single T cell receptor (beta chain). Per the original methods: Reference gene primers were amplified, and this amplification served to estimate nucleated cell counts. Clones were sequenced by immunoSEQ multiplex PCR, and TCRdb holds only the in-frame ones, with some missing. V and J calls and clone size are given by that table; D and trimming were obtained from the DNA. The sample contains a few hundred thousand clones, around 90% of which appear only once. All enrollees were about 18 to 89 years old and from about 25 US areas. Grouping used clinical history reported by participants in a survey and questionnaire. The source of the sample is a study of blood T cell repertoires in COVID-19. This CDR3 is 17 amino acids long. The germline V gene encodes CDR1 KGHSH and CDR2 LQKENI. The V end lost 3 bases, the J end lost 0 bases, and 15 bases lay between the germline ends.

The specimen was PBMCs or T cells enriched from blood (not recorded which). The receptor's source is a woman aged 25 to 39 who had recovered from COVID-19. This chain links TRBV18 with TRBJ1-3; D perhaps matches TRBD1 (6 bases). CDR3 sequence reads: CASSPLGTSTSGNTIYF. In nucleotides, the CDR3 is TGTGCCAGCTCACCTTTAGGGACAAGTACCTCTGGAAACACCATATATTTT.